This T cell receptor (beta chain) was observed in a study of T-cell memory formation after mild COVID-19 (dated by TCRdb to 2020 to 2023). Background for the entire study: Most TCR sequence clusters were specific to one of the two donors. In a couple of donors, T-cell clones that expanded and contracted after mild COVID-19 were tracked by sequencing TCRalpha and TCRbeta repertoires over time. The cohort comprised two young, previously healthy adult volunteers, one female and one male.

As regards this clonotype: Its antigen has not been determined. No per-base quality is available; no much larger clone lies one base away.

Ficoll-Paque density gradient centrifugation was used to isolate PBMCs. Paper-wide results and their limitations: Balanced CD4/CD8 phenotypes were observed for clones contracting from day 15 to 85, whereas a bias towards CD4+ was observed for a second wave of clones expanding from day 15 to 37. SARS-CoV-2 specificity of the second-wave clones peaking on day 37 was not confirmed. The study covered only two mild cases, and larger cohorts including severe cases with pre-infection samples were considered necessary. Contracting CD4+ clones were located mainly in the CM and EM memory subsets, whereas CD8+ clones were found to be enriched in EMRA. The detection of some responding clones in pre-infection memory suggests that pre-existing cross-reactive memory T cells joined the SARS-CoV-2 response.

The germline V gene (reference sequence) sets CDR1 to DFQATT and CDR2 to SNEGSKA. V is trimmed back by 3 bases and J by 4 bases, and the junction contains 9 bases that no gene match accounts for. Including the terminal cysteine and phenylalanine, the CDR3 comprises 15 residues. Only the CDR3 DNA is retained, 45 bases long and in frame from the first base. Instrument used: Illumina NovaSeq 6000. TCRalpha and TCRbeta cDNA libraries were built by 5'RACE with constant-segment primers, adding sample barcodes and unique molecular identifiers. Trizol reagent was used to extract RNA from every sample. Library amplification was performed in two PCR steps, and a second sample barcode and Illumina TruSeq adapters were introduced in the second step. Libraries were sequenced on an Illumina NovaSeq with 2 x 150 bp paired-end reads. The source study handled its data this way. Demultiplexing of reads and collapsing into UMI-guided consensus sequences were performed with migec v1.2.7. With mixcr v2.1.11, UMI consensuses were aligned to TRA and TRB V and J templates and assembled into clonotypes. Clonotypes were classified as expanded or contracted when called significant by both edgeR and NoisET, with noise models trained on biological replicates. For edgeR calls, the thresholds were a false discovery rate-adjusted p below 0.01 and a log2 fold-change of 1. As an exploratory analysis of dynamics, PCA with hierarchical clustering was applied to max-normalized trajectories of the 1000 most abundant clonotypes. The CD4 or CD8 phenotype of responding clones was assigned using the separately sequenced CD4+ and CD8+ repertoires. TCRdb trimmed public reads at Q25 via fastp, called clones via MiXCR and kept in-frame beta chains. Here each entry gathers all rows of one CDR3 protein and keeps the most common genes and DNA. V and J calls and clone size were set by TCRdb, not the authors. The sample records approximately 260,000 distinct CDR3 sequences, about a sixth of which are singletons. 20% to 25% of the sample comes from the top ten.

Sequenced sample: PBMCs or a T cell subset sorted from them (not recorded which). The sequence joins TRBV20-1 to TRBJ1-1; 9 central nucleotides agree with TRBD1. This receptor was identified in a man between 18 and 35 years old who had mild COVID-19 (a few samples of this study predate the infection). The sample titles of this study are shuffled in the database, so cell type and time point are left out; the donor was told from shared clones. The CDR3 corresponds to CSASRTGDVSTEAFF. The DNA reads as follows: TGCAGTGCTAGTCGGACAGGGGATGTAAGCACTGAAGCTTTCTTT.